This paragraph reports one TCR beta chain. Only one count was recorded for this clone. Its cognate antigen has yet to be identified. No much larger clone exists at a distance of one base, and base qualities are not known. The immunoSEQ hsTCRB v3.0 assay was used at survey level resolution to sequence the TRB variable region. The target sequencing depth for TRB was about 40,000-55,000 T-cell genomes per sample. TRB libraries were pooled and sequenced on an Illumina MiSeq using a v3 150-cycle kit. The original methods were these. Repertoire analysis was performed in R inside a reproducible Nextflow workflow that covered QC, data transformation and analysis. LymphoSeq2, an R package for exploring AIRR-Seq data, was used to implement the custom analyses. After excluding several samples that yielded fewer than 5000 total TRB sequences, approximately 180 HIV repertoires remained for analysis. Among the roughly 190 retained HIV repertoires, approximately 57 were collected before ART initiation and about 130 were collected after ART initiation. Each repertoire was downsampled to 5000 TRB nucleotide sequences, and summary statistics were averaged across 100 downsampling iterations. TRB sequences were retained for analysis only if CDR3 regions of at least seven amino acids were present. A Shannon entropy-derived clonality score and the Gini coefficient were used to measure diversity. Repertoire networks linked the top 5000 CDR3 amino acid sequences whenever two sequences differed by an edit distance of one. For TRB CDR3 amino acid sequences, antigen specificity groups and MHC restriction were predicted with GLIPH2. Known CMV, EBV, HIV or tissue antigen associations were flagged by matching CDR3 amino acid sequences against VDJdb and McPAS-TCR. Pre-ART, post-ART and control groups were compared with Wilcoxon signed-rank tests and Holm-Bonferroni correction. In TCRdb, the immuneACCESS table is reduced to in-frame sequences with V and J assigned. These tables do not hold every clone; where another copy was compared, an unresolved V gene accounts for under half, and the others remain unexplained. D and trimming were read from the DNA, whereas the V and J calls and clone size are those reported in that table. Here the sample has about 21,000 clones; about 88% occur a single time. About 3.7% of the sample comes from the top ten.

This specimen comes from a study of long-term antiretroviral therapy in people with HIV (dated by TCRdb to the early 2020s). A note on the overall study: Collection of the earliest samples took place about a decade ahead of the 2015 WHO recommendation for immediate ART, at a time when ART was typically delayed until CD4 counts fell. This retrospective serial study examined whether starting ART and sustained HIV suppression were associated with changes in the composition and diversity of the TRB repertoire in peripheral blood. The cohort contributed fewer than 200 cryopreserved PBMC samples from around 30 adults with confirmed HIV infection, collected serially over a mean of about six years (range 1-12). Among the 30 to 35 participants with HIV, about a dozen were female. Test extractions of a monoclonal T-cell line alongside under 35 polyclonal samples showed no cross-contamination during QIAcube processing.

Study-wide findings and limitations: Unsorted PBMC were profiled instead of sorted CD4+ and CD8+ T cells because pre-ART samples had limited cell numbers. Starting ART was linked to a significant rise in TRB diversity, yet even with long-term ART the diversity remained significantly lower than in transplant donor controls. HIV repertoires had narrower CDR3 length ranges than controls, and the network structure suggested an antigen-experienced repertoire that shifted only slightly toward naive after ART. No data were available on ART adherence, viral resistance or therapy changes, limiting inferences about post-ART repertoire changes. The repertoire was dominated across all time points by expanded TRB clones identified before ART initiation, although this dominance was seen to fluctuate and to decrease in many PLHIV after ART. Owing to limited PBMC availability, only the TCR beta chain was sequenced, without alpha chain pairing. The samples span the years 2004 to 2017, and the ART regimens used at that time may not be as effective as current regimens.

Participants were included only if at least one PBMC sample before ART initiation and at least two post-ART samples were available. Every participant with HIV received treatment in the United States of America. Before DNA extraction, cryopreserved samples containing roughly 0.9-10 million PBMC were thawed and washed. At the time of the earliest PBMC sample, participants with HIV were aged between about 23 and 55 years. PBMC samples from each participant spanned 1-4 timepoints before ART initiation and 2-8 timepoints after ART initiation, with a median of 7 samples. For every participant, serial HIV viral load, CD4+ T-cell count, ART history and demographic data were obtained. Genomic DNA was extracted from unsorted PBMC with a Qiagen kit on a QIAcube, processed in batches of 12 samples. The receptor was derived from a man aged 55 to 70 with HIV. The source material was unsorted PBMCs, sampled 2.3 years after starting antiretroviral therapy.

At the DNA level, the sequence is TGTGCCAGCAGCACTAGCGGGAGAGGGTATACCGGGGAGCTGTTTTTT. Its protein reads: CASSTSGRGYTGELFF. The sequence links TRBV5-4 to TRBJ2-2; TRBD2 matches 11 bases in the middle. The CDR3, cysteine through phenylalanine, is 16 amino acids long. Only the CDR3 part of the read is kept: 48 bases, read in frame from the first base. From a lookup of the germline V gene (reference sequence), CDR1 and CDR2 are SGHNT and YYREEE. Trimming accounts for 4 bases at V and 5 bases at J, while the number of junction bases matched to no gene is 7. Beyond the CDR3, the reference TRBV5-4 and TRBJ2-2 genes provide the residues; the full variable domain reads: ETGVTQSPTHLIKTRGQQVTLRCSSQSGHNTVSWYQQALGQGPQFIFQYYREEENGRGNFPPRFSGLQFPNYSSELNVNALELDDSALYLCASSTSGRGYTGELFFGEGSRLTVL.